The 20 T cell receptor beta chains below were found in one sample sequenced in a study of blood T cell repertoires in COVID-19. TCRdb's table, derived via immunoSEQ multiplex PCR, lists solely in-frame clones and lacks some. The sample includes about 200,000 clones, roughly 84% seen only once; the top ten take over 6.5%. The sample comprised PBMCs or T cells enriched from blood (not recorded which). These receptors came from a man aged 35-49 years who had recovered from COVID-19.

By its share, this clone is medium-sized. The genes are TRBV9 and TRBJ2-7; TRBD2 is a possible D gene (6 bases). CDR3 size: 15 residues. Germline CDR1 is SGDLS and CDR2 is YYNGEE. With 0 bases removed from V and 0 bases from J, the gap between germline ends came to 10 bases. Written as DNA, the CDR3 is TGTGCCAGCAGCGTAGCCGCTAGCGCCTCCTACGAGCAGTACTTC. Translating gives CASSVAASASYEQYF.

The gene calls are TRBV3-1 (or the pseudogene TRBV3-2) and TRBJ1-2; 7 bases agree with TRBD1. Germline CDR1 is LGHDT and CDR2 is YNNKEL (reference sequence). J was trimmed by 2 bases and V by 1 base; bases with no gene match: 13. CDR3 size: 18 residues. This CDR3 is CASSQVFSQGRDNYGYTF. The CDR3, as DNA: TGTGCCAGCAGCCAAGTTTTTTCACAGGGGAGAGACAACTATGGCTACACCTTC.

In nucleotides, the CDR3 is TGTGCCAGCAGCAAGCCGACACGGACTGAAGCTTTCTTT. It translates to CASSKPTRTEAFF. The gene calls are TRBV21-1 and TRBJ1-1; TRBD1, the table's D call, was not compared with the DNA. TRBV21-1 is a pseudogene. The length of the CDR3 is 13 residues.

The chain joins TRBV29-1 to TRBJ1-3; perhaps TRBD1 as D (5 bases). This CDR3 comprises 14 residues. V dropped 3 bases and J dropped 2 bases, with 11 bases sitting between them. Germline-derived CDR1 and CDR2 are SQVTM and ANQGSEA. CDR3 loop: CSVEGGYPGNTIYF. The DNA of the CDR3 is TGCAGCGTTGAGGGGGGATACCCTGGAAACACCATATATTTT. The full variable domain, completed using reference TRBV29-1 and TRBJ1-3, is SAVISQKPSRDICQRGTSLTIQCQVDSQVTMMFWYRQQPGQSLTLIATANQGSEATYESGFVIDKFPISRPNLTFSTLTVSNMSPEDSSIYLCSVEGGYPGNTIYFGEGSWLTVV.

V and J are TRBV19 and TRBJ2-2; possibly TRBD2 for D (5 bases). The CDR3 sequence is 15 residues long. V lost 5 bases and J 4 bases, leaving 14 bases between the germline ends. Germline V gene lookup returns CDR1 LNHDA and CDR2 SQIVND (reference sequence). In DNA form, the CDR3 reads TGTGCCAGTAGTTTGAGGGATAGGGTCACCGGGGAGCTGTTTTTT. Its protein product is CASSLRDRVTGELFF.

This chain links TRBV30 with TRBJ1-1; the D is unclear. This CDR3 contains 12 residues. The germline V gene encodes CDR1 GTSNPN and CDR2 SVGIG (reference sequence). V lost 4 bases and J 7 bases, leaving 13 bases between the germline ends. This CDR3 is CAWTSWRFEAFF. CDR3 bases: TGTGCCTGGACCAGCTGGAGATTTGAAGCTTTCTTT.

The chain combines TRBV5-1 with TRBJ2-3; 9 bases match TRBD1. CDR3 length: 13 residues. V lost 0 bases, J lost 15 bases, and 8 bases stayed unmatched. The V gene's germline CDR1 is SGHRS and CDR2 YFSETQ. The CDR3 DNA sequence: TGCGCCAGCAGCTTGGAGGGACAGGGTGTTAAATATTTT. Protein: CASSLEGQGVKYF.

This clone was picked up one time. This sequence joins TRBV19 and TRBJ1-4; 8 nucleotides line up with TRBD1. CDR1 is LNHDA and CDR2 is SQIVND in the germline V gene (reference sequence). This CDR3 spans 15 amino acids. With 5 bases clipped from V and 12 bases from J, the junction kept 14 bases outside the gene matches. The CDR3 DNA sequence: TGTGCCAGTAGTCAACAGGGGGGCGCCCGTGGAGAACTGTTTTTT. It translates to CASSQQGGARGELFF.

The sample holds one count of this clone. The V call is TRBV30, the J call TRBJ2-5; 9 bases align to TRBD2. The ends lost 1 base at V and 1 base at J; junction bases unmatched: 4. Germline CDR1 reads GTSNPN; CDR2 reads SVGIG (reference sequence). CDR3 length: 15 residues. DNA of the CDR3: TGTGCCTGGAGTGCCCTAGCGGGGACCCAAGAGACCCAGTACTTC. This gives the protein CAWSALAGTQETQYF. Based on the CDR3 plus reference TRBV30 and TRBJ2-5, the full variable domain is SQTIHQWPATLVQPVGSPLSLECTVEGTSNPNLYWYRQAAGRGLQLLFYSVGIGQISSEVPQNLSASRPQDRQFILSSKKLLLSDSGFYLCAWSALAGTQETQYFGPGTRLLVL.

The chain joins TRBV18 to TRBJ1-2, with D possibly being TRBD1 (5 bases). CDR1 is KGHSH, CDR2 LQKENI, per germline. CDR3 size: 15 residues. V lost 3 bases, J lost 0 bases, and 11 bases lay in between. CDR3 in amino acids: CASSPQGSSNYGYTF. The CDR3 nucleotides are TGTGCCAGCTCACCTCAGGGCAGCTCTAACTATGGCTACACCTTC.

This chain links TRBV28 with TRBJ1-5; a possible D gene is TRBD1 (5 bases). The germline gives CDR1 MDHEN, CDR2 SYDVKM. V was trimmed by 4 bases and J by 3 bases, leaving 16 bases between them. The CDR3 consists of 16 residues. CDR3: CASSSQGGAVNQPQHF. The CDR3 DNA reads TGTGCCAGCAGTTCCCAAGGAGGGGCGGTCAATCAGCCCCAGCATTTT. Together with reference TRBV28 and TRBJ1-5, the CDR3 gives the full variable domain: DVKVTQSSRYLVKRTGEKVFLECVQDMDHENMFWYRQDPGLGLRLIYFSYDVKMKEKGDIPEGYSVSREKKERFSLILESASTNQTSMYLCASSSQGGAVNQPQHFGDGTRLSIL.

The chain links TRBV6-5 to TRBJ2-7; a weak D match, TRBD1 (6 bases). CDR1 and CDR2 from the germline V gene are MNHEY and SVGAGI. Trimming stripped 4 bases from V and 4 bases from J, with 20 bases between. This CDR3 has 16 residues. CDR3: CASSSVARGHRYEQYF. CDR3 coding DNA: TGTGCCAGCAGTTCAGTCGCCAGGGGCCACCGTTACGAGCAGTACTTC.

V is TRBV24-1 and J is TRBJ2-1, with TRBD2 identical over 12 bases. The germline gives CDR1 KGHDR, CDR2 SFDVKD. CDR3 size: 17 residues. With 4 bases clipped from V and 4 bases from J, the junction kept 7 bases outside the gene matches. The CDR3 DNA sequence: TGTGCCACCAGTGAGGGGGCTAGCGGGGGGGCATACAATGAGCAGTTCTTC. Amino acids: CATSEGASGGAYNEQFF.

The genes are TRBV6-4 and TRBJ1-2, with 7 bases that match TRBD1. J lost 4 bases, V lost 5 bases, and 10 bases had no gene match. CDR3 length: 15 residues. Germline CDR1 MRHNA, CDR2 SNTAGT. Here the CDR3 reads CASSYQTAGGYGYTF. The CDR3 DNA reads as TGTGCCAGCAGTTACCAAACCGCAGGGGGCTATGGCTACACCTTC.

The CDR3 DNA reads TGCGCCAGCAGCCCGAAACCCACAACAGGGTCCAATCAGCCCCAGCATTTT. Protein product: CASSPKPTTGSNQPQHF. The chain combines TRBV5-1 with TRBJ1-5; D possibly corresponds to TRBD1 (6 bases). CDR1 and CDR2 (germline): SGHRS, YFSETQ. CDR3 size: 17 residues. V lost 4 bases to trimming and J lost 3 bases, with 20 bases between them.

J is TRBJ1-1 and V is TRBV11-2; 10 bases are shared with TRBD1. In germline, CDR1 is SGHAT, CDR2 FQNNGV. This CDR3 has 13 amino acids. The trim removed 1 base at V and 7 bases at J, leaving 0 bases unmatched. The CDR3 loop is CASSLGDRGEAFF. The CDR3 DNA reads TGTGCCAGCAGCTTAGGGGACAGGGGTGAAGCTTTCTTT.

This chain connects TRBV9 to TRBJ2-3, with 10 nucleotides matching TRBD2. CDR3 length equals 18 residues. Germline V gene data show CDR1 as SGDLS and CDR2 as YYNGEE. Trimming cost V 0 bases and J 0 bases; bases outside gene matches: 7. CDR3 DNA sequence: TGTGCCAGCAGCGTAGAGTCTTGGACTAGCGGTAGCACAGATACGCAGTATTTT. Its protein is CASSVESWTSGSTDTQYF.

The chain employs TRBV5-4 and TRBJ1-5; D is uncertain. The CDR3 is 12 amino acids. The germline CDR1 and CDR2 sequences are SGHNT and YYREEE (reference sequence). Trimming cost V 0 bases and J 9 bases, with 7 bases left between them. In DNA, the CDR3 is TGTGCCAGCAGCTTGGCCGGACTGCCCCAGCATTTT. Translation gives CASSLAGLPQHF.

The V call is TRBV4-2, the J call TRBJ1-2; maybe TRBD1 (6 bases). V lost 4 bases to trimming and J lost 3 bases, with 18 bases between them. CDR1 and CDR2 (germline): LGHNA, YNFKEQ. CDR3 length: 16 residues. The CDR3 coding sequence is TGTGCCAGCAGCCCCCCTCAGCGGGGGCTTGACTATGGCTACACCTTC. This gives the protein CASSPPQRGLDYGYTF.

The J gene is TRBJ1-4, the V gene TRBV4-2, with D unclear. This CDR3 has 18 amino acids. Germline lookup yields CDR1 LGHNA and CDR2 YNFKEQ. V was clipped by 1 base and J by 7 bases, with 22 bases between them. The DNA for the CDR3 is TGTGCCAGCAGCCAAGCTTTTTCGGGGTCGGGGAGTAGTGAAAAACTGTTTTTT. Amino acids: CASSQAFSGSGSSEKLFF.